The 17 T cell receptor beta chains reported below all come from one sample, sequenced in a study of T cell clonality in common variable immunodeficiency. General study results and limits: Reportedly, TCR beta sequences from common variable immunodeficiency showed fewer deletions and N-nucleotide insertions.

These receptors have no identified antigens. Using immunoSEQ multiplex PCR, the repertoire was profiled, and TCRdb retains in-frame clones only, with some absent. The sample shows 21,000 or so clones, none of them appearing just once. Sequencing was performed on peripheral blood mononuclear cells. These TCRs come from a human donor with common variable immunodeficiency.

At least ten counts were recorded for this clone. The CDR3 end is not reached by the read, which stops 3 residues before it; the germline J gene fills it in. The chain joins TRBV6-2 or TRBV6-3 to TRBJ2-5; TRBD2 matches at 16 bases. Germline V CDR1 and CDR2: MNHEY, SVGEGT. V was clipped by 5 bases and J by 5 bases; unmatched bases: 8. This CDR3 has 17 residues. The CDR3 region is CASSKGTSGGAWETQYF. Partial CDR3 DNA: TGTGCCAGCAGTAAGGGGACTAGCGGGGGGGCCTGGGAGACC.

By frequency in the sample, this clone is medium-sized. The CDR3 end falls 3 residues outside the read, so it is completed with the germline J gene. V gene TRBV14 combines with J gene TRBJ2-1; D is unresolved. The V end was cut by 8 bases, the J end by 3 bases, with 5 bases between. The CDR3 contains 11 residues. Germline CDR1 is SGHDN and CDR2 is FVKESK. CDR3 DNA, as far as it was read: TGTGCCAGCTCTATCTACAATGAG. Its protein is CASSIYNE. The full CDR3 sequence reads CASSIYNEQFF.

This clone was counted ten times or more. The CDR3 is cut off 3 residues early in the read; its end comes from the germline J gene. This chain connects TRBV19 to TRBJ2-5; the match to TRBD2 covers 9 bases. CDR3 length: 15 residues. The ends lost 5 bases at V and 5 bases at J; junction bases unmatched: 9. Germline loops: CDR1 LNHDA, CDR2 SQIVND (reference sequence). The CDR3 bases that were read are TGTGCCAGTAGTCCCCGGACGCGGGGGGGCGAGACC. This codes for CASSPRTRGGET. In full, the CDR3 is CASSPRTRGGETQYF.

CDR3 DNA (partial): TGTGCCAGCAGCCAATTGTACAGGGCCAAAGAGACC. Translation gives CASSQLYRAKET. The whole CDR3 protein reads CASSQLYRAKETQYF. V is TRBV16 and J is TRBJ2-5; a weak D match, TRBD1 (6 bases). The observed sequence ends 3 residues before the CDR3 terminus, with the missing tail filled in from the germline J gene. CDR3 length: 15 residues. Germline assignment: CDR1 KGHSY and CDR2 FQNENV. Trimming left V 1 base short and J 3 bases short, with 12 bases between.

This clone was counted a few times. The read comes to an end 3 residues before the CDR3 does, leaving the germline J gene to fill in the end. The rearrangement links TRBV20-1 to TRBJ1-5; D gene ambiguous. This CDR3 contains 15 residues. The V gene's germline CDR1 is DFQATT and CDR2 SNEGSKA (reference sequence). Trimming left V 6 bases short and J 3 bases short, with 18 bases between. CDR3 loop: CSAQRNYPDNQPQHF. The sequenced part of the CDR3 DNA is TGCAGTGCACAGAGGAATTATCCGGACAATCAGCCC.

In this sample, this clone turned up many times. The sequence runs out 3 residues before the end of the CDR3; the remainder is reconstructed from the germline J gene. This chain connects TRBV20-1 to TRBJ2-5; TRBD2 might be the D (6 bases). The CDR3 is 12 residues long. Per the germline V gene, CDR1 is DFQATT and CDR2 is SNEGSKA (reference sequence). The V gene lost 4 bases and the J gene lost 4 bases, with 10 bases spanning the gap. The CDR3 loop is CSAIGGGETQYF. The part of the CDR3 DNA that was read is TGCAGTGCTATCGGGGGAGGAGAGACC.

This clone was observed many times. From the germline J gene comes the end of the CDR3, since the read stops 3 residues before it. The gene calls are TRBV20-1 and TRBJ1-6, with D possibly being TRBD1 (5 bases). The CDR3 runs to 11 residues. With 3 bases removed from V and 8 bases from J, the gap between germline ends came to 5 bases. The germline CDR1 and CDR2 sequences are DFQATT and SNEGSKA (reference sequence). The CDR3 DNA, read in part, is TGCAGTGCTAGCAGGGATTCACCC. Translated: CSASRDSP. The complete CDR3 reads CSASRDSPLHF.

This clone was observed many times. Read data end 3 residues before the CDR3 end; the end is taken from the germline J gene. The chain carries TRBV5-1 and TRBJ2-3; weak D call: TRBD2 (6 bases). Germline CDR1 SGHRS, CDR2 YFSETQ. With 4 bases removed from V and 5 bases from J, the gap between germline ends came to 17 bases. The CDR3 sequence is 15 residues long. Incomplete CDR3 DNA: TGCGCCAGCAGCCTCGGGACTGCCAAGGGAGATACG. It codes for CASSLGTAKGDT. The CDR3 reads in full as CASSLGTAKGDTQYF. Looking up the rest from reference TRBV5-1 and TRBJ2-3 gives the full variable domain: KAGVTQTPRYLIKTRGQQVTLSCSPISGHRSVSWYQQTPGQGLQFLFEYFSETQRNKGNFPGRFSGRQFSNSRSEMNVSTLELGDSALYLCASSLGTAKGDTQYFGPGTRLTVL.

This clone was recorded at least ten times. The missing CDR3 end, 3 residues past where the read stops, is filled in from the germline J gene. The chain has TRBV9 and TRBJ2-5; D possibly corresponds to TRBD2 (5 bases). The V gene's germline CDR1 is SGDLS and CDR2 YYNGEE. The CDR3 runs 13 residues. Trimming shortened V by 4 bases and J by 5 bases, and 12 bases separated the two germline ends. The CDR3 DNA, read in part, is TGTGCCAGCAGCTCCAGCACGGGGGAGACC. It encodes CASSSSTGET. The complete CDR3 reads CASSSSTGETQYF.

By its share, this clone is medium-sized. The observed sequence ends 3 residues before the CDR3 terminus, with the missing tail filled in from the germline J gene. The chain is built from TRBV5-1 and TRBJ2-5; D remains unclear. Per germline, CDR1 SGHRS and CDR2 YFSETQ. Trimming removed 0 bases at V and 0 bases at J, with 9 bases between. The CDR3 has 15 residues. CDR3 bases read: TGCGCCAGCAGCTTGGGACAACGGTACCAAGAGACC. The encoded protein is CASSLGQRYQET. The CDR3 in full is CASSLGQRYQETQYF.

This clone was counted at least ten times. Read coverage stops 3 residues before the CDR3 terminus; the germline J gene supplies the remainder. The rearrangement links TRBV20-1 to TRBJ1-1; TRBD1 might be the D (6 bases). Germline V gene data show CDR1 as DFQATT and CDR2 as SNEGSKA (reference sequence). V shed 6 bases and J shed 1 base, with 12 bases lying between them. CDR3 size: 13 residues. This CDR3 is CSARGQPNTEAFF. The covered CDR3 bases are TGCAGTGCCAGGGGACAACCGAACACTGAA.

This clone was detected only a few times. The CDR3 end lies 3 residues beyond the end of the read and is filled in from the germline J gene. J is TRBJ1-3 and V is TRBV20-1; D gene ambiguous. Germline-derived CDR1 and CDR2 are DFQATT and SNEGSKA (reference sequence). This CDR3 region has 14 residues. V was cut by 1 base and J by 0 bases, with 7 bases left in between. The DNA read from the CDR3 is TGCAGTGCTAGAGTCGGGGTCTCTGGAAACACC. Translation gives CSARVGVSGNT. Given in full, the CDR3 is CSARVGVSGNTIYF.

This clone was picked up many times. The part of the CDR3 DNA that was read is TGTGCCATCGATGCACAGGGGATGTTCACTGAA. Translation: CAIDAQGMFTE. The CDR3 in full is CAIDAQGMFTEAFF. This sequence joins TRBV10-3 and TRBJ1-1, with 7 bases lining up with TRBD1. The sequenced fragment ends 3 residues before the CDR3 boundary, so the rest is inferred from the germline J gene. Germline lookup yields CDR1 ENHRY and CDR2 SYGVKD. The CDR3 has 14 amino acids. The V and J ends lost 8 bases and 4 bases, in that order; junction bases with no gene match: 10.

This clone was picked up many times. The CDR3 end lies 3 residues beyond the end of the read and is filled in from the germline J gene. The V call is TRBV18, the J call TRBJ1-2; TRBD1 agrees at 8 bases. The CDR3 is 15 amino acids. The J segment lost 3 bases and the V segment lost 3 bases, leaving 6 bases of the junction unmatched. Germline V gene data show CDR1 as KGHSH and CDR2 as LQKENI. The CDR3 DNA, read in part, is TGTGCCAGCTCACCGGACAGGGAAGACTACTATGGC. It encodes CASSPDREDYYG. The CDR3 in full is CASSPDREDYYGYTF.

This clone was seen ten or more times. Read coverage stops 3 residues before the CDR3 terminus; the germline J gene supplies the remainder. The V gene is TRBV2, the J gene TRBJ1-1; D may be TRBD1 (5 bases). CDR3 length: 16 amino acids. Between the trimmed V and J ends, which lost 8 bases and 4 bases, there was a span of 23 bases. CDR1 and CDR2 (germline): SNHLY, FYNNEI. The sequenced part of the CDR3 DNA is TGTGCCAGCGGGATCTTAGGGACTCACACTGTCACTGAA. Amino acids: CASGILGTHTVTE. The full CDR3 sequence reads CASGILGTHTVTEAFF.

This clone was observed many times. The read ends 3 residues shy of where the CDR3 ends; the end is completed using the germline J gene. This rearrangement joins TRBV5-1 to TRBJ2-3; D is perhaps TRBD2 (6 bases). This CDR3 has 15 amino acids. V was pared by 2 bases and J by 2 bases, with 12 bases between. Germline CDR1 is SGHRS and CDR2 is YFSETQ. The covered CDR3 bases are TGCGCCAGCAGCTTAAAACCGGGGGACACAGATACG. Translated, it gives CASSLKPGDTDT. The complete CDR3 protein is CASSLKPGDTDTQYF.

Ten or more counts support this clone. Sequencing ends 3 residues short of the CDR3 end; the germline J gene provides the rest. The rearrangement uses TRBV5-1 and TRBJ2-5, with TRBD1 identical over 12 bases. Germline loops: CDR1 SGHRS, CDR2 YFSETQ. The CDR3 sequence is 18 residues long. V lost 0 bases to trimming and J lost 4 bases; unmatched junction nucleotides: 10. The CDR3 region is CASSLGPGGDRGPETQYF. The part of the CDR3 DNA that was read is TGCGCCAGCAGCTTGGGACCCGGCGGGGACAGGGGGCCAGAGACC.